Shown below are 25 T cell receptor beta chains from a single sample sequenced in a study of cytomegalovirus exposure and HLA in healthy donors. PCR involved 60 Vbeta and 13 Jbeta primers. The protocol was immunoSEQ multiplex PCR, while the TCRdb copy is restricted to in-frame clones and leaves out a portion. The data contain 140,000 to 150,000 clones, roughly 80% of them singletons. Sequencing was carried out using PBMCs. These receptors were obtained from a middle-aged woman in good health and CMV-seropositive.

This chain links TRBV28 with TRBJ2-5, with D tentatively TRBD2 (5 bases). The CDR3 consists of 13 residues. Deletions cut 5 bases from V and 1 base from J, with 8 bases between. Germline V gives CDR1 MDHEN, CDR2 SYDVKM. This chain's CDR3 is CASSEGSQETQYF. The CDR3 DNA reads TGTGCCAGCAGTGAGGGTTCCCAAGAGACCCAGTACTTC. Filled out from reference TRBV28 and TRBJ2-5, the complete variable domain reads DVKVTQSSRYLVKRTGEKVFLECVQDMDHENMFWYRQDPGLGLRLIYFSYDVKMKEKGDIPEGYSVSREKKERFSLILESASTNQTSMYLCASSEGSQETQYFGPGTRLLVL.

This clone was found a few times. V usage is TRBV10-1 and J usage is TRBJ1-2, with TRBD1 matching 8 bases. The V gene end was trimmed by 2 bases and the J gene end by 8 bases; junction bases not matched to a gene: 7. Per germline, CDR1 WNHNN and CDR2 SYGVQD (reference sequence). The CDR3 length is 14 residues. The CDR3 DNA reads TGCGCCAGCAGTGAGGTTGCAGGGGGCTTGGGCTACACCTTC. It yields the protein CASSEVAGGLGYTF.

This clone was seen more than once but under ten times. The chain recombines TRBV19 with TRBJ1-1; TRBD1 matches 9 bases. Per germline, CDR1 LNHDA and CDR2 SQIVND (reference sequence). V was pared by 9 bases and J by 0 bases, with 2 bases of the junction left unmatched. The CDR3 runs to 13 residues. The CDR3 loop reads CASGTGLNTEAFF. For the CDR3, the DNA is TGTGCCAGCGGGACAGGGTTGAACACTGAAGCTTTCTTT.

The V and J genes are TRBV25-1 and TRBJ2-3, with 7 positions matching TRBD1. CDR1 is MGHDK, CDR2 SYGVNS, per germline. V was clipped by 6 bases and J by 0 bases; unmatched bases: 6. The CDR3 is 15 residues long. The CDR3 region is CASSPRQGSTDTQYF. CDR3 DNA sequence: TGTGCCAGCAGCCCCAGACAGGGAAGCACAGATACGCAGTATTTT.

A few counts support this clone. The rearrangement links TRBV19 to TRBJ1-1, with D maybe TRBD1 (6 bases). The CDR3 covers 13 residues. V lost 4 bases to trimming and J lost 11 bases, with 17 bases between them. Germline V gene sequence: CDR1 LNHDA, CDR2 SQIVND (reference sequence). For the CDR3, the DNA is TGTGCCAGTAGTAACTTGGACAGCCCTCAGGCTTTCTTT. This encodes CASSNLDSPQAFF.

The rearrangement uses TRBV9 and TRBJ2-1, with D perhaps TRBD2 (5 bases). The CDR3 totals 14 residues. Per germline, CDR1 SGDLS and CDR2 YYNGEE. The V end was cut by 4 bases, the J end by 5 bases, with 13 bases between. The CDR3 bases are TGTGCCAGCAGCACTAAGGACTTGAACAATGAGCAGTTCTTC. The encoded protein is CASSTKDLNNEQFF.

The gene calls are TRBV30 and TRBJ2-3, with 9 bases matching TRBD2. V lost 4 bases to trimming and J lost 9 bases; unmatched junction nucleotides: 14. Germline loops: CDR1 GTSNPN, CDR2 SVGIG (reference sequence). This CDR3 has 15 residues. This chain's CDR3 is CAWTRPGLAILTQYF. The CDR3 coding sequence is TGTGCCTGGACTAGGCCCGGACTAGCGATCCTAACGCAGTATTTT.

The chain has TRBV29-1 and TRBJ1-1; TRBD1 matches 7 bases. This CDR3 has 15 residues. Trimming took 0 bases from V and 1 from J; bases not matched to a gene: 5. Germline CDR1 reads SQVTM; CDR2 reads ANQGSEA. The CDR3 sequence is CSVEDLGTANTEAFF. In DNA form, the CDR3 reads TGCAGCGTTGAAGATCTCGGGACAGCGAACACTGAAGCTTTCTTT.

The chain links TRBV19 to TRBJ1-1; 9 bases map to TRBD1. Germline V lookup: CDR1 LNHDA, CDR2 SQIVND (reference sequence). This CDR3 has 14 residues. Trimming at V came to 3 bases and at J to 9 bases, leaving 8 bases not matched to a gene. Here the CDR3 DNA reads TGTGCCAGTAGTATTCCCGGGACAGGGATCAAAGCTTTCTTT. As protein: CASSIPGTGIKAFF. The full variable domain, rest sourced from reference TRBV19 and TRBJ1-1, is DGGITQSPKYLFRKEGQNVTLSCEQNLNHDAMYWYRQDPGQGLRLIYYSQIVNDFQKGDIAEGYSVSREKKESFPLTVTSAQKNPTAFYLCASSIPGTGIKAFFGQGTRLTVV.

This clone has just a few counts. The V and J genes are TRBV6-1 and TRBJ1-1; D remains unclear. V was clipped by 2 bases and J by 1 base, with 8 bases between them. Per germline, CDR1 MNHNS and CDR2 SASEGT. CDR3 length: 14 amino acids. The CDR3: CASSESWANTEAFF. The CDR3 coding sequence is TGTGCCAGCAGTGAATCTTGGGCGAACACTGAAGCTTTCTTT.

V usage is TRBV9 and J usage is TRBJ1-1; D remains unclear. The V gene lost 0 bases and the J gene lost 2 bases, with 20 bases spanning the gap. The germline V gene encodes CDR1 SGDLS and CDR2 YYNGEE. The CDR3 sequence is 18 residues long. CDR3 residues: CASSVDQAGTSINTEAFF. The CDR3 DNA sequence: TGTGCCAGCAGCGTAGACCAGGCAGGTACCTCTATAAACACTGAAGCTTTCTTT.

As DNA, the CDR3 is TGTGCCAGCAGTTCGCAGGGCCTAAATGAAAAACTGTTTTTT. Translating it yields CASSSQGLNEKLFF. The chain carries TRBV27 and TRBJ1-4, with D possibly matching TRBD1 (5 bases). Germline assignment: CDR1 MNHEY and CDR2 SMNVEV (reference sequence). Deletions cut 4 bases from V and 5 bases from J, with 11 bases between. The CDR3 has 14 amino acids.

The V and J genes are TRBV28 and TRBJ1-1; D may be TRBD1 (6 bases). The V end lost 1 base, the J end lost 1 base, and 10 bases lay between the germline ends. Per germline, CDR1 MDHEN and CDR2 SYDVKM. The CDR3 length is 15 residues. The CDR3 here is CASSLSGQRNTEAFF. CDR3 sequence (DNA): TGTGCCAGCAGTTTATCGGGACAAAGGAACACTGAAGCTTTCTTT.

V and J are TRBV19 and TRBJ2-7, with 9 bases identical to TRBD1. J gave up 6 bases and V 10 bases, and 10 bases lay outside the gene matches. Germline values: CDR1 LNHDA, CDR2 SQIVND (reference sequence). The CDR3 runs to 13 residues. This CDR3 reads CATATGGDTEQYF. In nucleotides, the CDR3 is TGTGCCACGGCGACAGGGGGGGACACCGAGCAGTACTTC.

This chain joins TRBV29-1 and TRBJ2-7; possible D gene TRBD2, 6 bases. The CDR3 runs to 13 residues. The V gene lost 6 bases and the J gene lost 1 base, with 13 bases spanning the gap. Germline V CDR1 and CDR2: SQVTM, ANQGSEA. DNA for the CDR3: TGCAGCGTGGACTACACGGGATCCTACGAGCAGTACTTC. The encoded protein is CSVDYTGSYEQYF.

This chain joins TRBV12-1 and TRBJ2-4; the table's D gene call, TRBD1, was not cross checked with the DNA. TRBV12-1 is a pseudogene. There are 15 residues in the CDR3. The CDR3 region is CASSLNGTPSNIQYF. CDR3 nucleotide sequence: TGTGCCAGCAGCTTGAACGGGACACCTAGCAACATTCAGTACTTC.

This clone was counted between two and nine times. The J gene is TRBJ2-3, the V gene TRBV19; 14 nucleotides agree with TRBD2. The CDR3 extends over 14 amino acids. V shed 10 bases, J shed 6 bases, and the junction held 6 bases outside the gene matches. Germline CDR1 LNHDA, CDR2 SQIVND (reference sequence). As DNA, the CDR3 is TGTGCCACCGGACTAGCGGGAGGTTTGGATACGCAGTATTTT. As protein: CATGLAGGLDTQYF.

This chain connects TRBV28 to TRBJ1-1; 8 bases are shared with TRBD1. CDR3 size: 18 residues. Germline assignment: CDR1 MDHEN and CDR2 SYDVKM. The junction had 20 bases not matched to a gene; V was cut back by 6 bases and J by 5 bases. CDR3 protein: CASRLRLDRGGSETEAFF. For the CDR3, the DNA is TGTGCCAGCAGGCTAAGGCTTGACAGGGGAGGTTCGGAGACTGAAGCTTTCTTT.

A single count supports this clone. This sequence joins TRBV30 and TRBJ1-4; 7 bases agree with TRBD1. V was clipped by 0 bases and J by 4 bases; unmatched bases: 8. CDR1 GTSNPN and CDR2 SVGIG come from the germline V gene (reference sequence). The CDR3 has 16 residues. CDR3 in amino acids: CAWSVGGTDLNEKLFF. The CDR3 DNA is TGTGCCTGGAGTGTAGGAGGGACAGACCTTAATGAAAAACTGTTTTTT.

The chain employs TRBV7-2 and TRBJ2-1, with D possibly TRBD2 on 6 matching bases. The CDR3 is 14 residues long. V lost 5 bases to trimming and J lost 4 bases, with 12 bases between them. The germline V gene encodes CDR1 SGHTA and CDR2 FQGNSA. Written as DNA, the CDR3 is TGTGCCAGCAGCGGAGGGACTTTTTACAATGAGCAGTTCTTC. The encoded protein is CASSGGTFYNEQFF.

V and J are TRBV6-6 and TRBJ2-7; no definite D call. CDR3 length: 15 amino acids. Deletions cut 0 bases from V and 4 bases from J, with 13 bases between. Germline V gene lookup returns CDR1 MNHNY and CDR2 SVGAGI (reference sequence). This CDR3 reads CASSYSAGLLYEQYF. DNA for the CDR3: TGTGCCAGCAGTTACTCGGCCGGGTTACTTTACGAGCAGTACTTC.

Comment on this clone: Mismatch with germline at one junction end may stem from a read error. CDR3 region: CSSQWETEKLFF. The CDR3 nucleotides read TGTTCCAGCCAGTGGGAGACTGAAAAACTGTTTTTT. The V gene is TRBV7-9, the J gene TRBJ1-4; D remains ambiguous. The CDR3 length is 12 residues. Germline V CDR1 and CDR2: SEHNR, FQNEAQ (reference sequence). Combining the CDR3 with reference TRBV7-9 and TRBJ1-4 gives the whole variable domain DTGVSQNPRHKITKRGQNVTFRCDPISEHNRLYWYRQTLGQGPEFLTYFQNEAQLEKSRLLSDRFSAERPKGSFSTLEIQRTEQGDSAMYLCSSQWETEKLFFGSGTQLSVL.

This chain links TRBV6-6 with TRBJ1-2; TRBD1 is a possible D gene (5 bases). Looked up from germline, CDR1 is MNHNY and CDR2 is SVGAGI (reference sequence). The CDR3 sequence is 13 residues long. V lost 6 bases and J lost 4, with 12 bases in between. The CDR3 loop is CASSGGGSYGYTF. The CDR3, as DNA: TGTGCCAGCAGCGGGGGGGGGTCCTATGGCTACACCTTC.

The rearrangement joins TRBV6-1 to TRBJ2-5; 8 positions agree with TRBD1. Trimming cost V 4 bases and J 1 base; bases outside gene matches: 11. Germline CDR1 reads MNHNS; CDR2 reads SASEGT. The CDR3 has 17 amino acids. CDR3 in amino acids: CASSAGQGGIVQETQYF. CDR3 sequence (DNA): TGTGCCAGCAGTGCCGGACAGGGCGGCATCGTCCAAGAGACCCAGTACTTC.

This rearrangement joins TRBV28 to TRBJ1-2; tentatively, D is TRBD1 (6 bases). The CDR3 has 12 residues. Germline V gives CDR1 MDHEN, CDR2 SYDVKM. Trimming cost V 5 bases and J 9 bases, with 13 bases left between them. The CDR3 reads CASSARTERYTF. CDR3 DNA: TGTGCCAGCAGTGCCAGGACAGAACGCTACACCTTC.